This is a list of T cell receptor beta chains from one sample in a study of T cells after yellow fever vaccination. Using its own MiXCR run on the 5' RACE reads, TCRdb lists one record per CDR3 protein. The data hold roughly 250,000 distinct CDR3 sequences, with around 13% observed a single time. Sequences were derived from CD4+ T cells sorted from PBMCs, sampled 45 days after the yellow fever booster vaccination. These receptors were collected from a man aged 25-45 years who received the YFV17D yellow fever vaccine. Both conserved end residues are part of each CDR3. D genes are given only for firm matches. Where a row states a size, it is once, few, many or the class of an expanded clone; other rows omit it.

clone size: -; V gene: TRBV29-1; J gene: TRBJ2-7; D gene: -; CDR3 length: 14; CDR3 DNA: TGCAGCGTTGTGGGACCCAGGAGCTCCTACGAGCAGTACTTC; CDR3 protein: CSVVGPRSSYEQYF
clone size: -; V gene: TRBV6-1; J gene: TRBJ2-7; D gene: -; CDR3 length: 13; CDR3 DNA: TGTGCCAGCAGTAGTGACAGAACCTACGAGCAGTACTTC; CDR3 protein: CASSSDRTYEQYF
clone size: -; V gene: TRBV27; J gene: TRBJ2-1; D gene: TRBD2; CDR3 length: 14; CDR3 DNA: TGTGCCAGCAGTTTGCGGGAGAACTACAATGAGCAGTTCTTC; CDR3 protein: CASSLRENYNEQFF
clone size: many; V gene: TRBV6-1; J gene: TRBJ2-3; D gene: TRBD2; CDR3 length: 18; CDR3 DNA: TGTGCCAGCAGCAGGCGTCCCGGGAGGACCGGTCGGACAGATACGCAGTATTTT; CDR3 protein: CASSRRPGRTGRTDTQYF
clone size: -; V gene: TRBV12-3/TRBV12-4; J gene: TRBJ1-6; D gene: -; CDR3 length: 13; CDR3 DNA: TGTGCCAGCACCAACAGTTATAATTCACCCCTCCACTTT; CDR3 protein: CASTNSYNSPLHF
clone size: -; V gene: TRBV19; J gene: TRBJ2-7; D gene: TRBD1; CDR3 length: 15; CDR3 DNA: TGTGCCAGTAGTATCGGACAGGTGTCTCCCTACGAGCAGTACTTC; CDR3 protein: CASSIGQVSPYEQYF
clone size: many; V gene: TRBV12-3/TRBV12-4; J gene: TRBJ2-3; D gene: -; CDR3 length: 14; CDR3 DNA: TGTGCCAGCAGTTTAGACGTTGGGACAGATACGCAGTATTTT; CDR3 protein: CASSLDVGTDTQYF
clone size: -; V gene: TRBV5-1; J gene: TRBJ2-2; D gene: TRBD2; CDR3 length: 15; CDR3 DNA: TGCGCCAGCAGCTTGGGAGCGGGAGATAGTGGGGAGCTGTTTTTT; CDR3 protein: CASSLGAGDSGELFF
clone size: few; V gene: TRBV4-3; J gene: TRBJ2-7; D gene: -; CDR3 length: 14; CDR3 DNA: TGCGCCAGCAGCCAAGTGGGGACGGATAGGGAGCAGTACTTC; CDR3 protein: CASSQVGTDREQYF
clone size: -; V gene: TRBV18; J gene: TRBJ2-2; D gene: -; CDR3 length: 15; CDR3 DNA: TGTGCCAGCTCACTAGAGATCGCGAACACCGGGGAGCTGTTTTTT; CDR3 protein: CASSLEIANTGELFF
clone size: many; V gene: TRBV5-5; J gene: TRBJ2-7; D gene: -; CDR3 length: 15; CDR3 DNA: TGTGCCAGCCGTCTACGGGTAGCAGGGAGCTACGAGCAGTACTTC; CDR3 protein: CASRLRVAGSYEQYF
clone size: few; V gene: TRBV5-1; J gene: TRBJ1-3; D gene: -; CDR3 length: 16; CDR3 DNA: TGCGCCAGCAGCCCTGACAGTAACACCTCTGGAAACACCATATATTTT; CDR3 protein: CASSPDSNTSGNTIYF
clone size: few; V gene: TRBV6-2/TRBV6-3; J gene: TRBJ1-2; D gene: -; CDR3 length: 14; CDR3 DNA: TGTGCCAGCACCTCCCCCCCGAGGGTGAGGGGCTACACCTTC; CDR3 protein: CASTSPPRVRGYTF
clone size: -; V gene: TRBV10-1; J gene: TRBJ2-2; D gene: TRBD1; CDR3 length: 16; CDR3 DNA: TGCGCCAGCAGTGAGCGGACAGGGGCGAACACCGGGGAGCTGTTTTTT; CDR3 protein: CASSERTGANTGELFF
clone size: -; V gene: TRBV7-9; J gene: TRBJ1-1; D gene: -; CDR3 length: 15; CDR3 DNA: TGTGCCAGCAGCTCGTGGTTGGGGGTGAACACTGAAGCTTTCTTT; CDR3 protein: CASSSWLGVNTEAFF